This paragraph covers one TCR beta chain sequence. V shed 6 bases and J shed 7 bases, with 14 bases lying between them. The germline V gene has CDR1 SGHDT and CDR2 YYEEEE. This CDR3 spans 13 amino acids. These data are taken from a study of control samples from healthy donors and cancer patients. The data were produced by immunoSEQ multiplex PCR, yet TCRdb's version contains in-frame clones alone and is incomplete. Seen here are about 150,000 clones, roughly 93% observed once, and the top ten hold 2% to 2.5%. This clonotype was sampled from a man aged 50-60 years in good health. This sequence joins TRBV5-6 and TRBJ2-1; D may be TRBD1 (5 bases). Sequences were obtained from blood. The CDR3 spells CASNELKGNEQFF. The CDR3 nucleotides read TGTGCCAGCAACGAGTTAAAGGGGAATGAGCAGTTCTTC. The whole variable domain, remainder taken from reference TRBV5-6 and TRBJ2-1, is DAGVTQSPTHLIKTRGQQVTLRCSPKSGHDTVSWYQQALGQGPQFIFQYYEEEERQRGNFPDRFSGHQFPNYSSELNVNALLLGDSALYLCASNELKGNEQFFGPGTRLTVL.